This T cell receptor beta chain was retrieved from a study of blood T cell repertoires in COVID-19. Study-wide context: From T cells, B-cell-depleted T cells, or PBMCs came the material, which was cDNA or gDNA.

Per the original methods: Reference gene primer amplification yielded estimated nucleated cell counts. Profiling relied on immunoSEQ multiplex PCR, and the TCRdb table lists in-frame clones only, not all of them. That table furnishes V, J and clone size, whereas the DNA furnished D and trimming. The sample records some 34,000 clones, around 85% being singletons. V lost 7 bases and J lost 7, with 14 bases in between. Looked up from germline, CDR1 is MNHEY and CDR2 is SVGAGI. This CDR3 has 13 amino acids. This clone came up a few times. V gene TRBV6-5 combines with J gene TRBJ1-5; no reliable D call. The sample taken for sequencing was peripheral blood. The TCR comes from a human donor in a cohort sampled during active COVID-19. DNA of the CDR3: TGTGCCAGCACACTCCGCCTACTACAGCCCCAGCATTTT. Translated: CASTLRLLQPQHF.